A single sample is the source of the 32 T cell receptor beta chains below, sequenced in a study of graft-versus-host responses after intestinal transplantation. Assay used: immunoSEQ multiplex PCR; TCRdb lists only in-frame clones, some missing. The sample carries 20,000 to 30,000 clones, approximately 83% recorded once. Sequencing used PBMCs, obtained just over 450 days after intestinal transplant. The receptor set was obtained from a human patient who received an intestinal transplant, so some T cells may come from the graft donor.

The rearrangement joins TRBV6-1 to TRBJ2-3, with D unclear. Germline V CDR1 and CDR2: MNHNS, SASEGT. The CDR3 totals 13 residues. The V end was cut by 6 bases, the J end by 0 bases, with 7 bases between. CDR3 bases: TGTGCCAGCAGGGCACGGAGCACAGATACGCAGTATTTT. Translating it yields CASRARSTDTQYF.

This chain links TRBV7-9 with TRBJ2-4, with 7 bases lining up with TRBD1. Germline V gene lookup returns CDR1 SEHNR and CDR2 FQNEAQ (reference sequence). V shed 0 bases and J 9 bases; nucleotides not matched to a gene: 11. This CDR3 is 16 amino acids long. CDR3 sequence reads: CASSLASVRGFGIQYF. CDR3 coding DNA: TGTGCCAGCAGCTTAGCTAGCGTCAGGGGGTTTGGCATTCAGTACTTC.

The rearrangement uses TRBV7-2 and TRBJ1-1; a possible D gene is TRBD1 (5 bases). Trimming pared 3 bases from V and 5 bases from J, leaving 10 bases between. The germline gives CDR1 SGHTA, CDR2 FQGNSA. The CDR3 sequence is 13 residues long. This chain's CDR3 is CASSLGEWTEAFF. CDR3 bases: TGTGCCAGCAGCTTGGGGGAATGGACTGAAGCTTTCTTT.

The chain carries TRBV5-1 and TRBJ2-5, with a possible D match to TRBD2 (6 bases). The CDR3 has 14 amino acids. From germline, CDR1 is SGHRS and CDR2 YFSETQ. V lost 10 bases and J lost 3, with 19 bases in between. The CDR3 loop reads CASAREGGEETQYF. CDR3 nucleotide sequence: TGCGCCTCCGCCAGAGAAGGCGGGGAAGAGACCCAGTACTTC.

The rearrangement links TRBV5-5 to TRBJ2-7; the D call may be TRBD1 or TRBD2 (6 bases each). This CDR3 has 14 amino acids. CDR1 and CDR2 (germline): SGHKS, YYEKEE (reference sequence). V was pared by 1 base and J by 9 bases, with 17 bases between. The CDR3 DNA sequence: TGTGCCAGCAGCTTGACTGATTCGGGGGCTAGGCAGTACTTC. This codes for CASSLTDSGARQYF.

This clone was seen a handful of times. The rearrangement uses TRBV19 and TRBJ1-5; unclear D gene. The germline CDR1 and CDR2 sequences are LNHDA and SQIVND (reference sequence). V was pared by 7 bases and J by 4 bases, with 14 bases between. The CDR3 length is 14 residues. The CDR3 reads CASTYRHLNQPQHF. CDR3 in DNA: TGTGCCAGTACCTATCGGCACTTGAATCAGCCCCAGCATTTT.

In DNA, the CDR3 is TGTGCCAGCAGTACATCTTGGACAGGGGAAGACAATGAGCAGTTCTTC. Residues: CASSTSWTGEDNEQFF. The chain joins TRBV6-6 to TRBJ2-1; 9 positions agree with TRBD1. In germline, CDR1 is MNHNY, CDR2 SVGAGI (reference sequence). Germline trimming cut 5 bases from V and 5 bases from J; bases unmatched to any gene: 10. CDR3 size: 16 residues.

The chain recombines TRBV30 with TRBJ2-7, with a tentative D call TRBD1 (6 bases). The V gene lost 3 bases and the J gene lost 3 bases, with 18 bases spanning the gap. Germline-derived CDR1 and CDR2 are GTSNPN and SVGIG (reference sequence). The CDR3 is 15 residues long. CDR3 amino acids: CAWSGNRAPSYEQYF. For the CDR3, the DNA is TGTGCCTGGAGCGGCAACAGGGCCCCCAGCTACGAGCAGTACTTC.

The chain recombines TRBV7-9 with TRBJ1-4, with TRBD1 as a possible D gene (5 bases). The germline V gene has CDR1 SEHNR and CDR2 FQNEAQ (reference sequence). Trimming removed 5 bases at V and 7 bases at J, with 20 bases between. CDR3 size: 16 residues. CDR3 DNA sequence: TGTGCCAGCAGCCGCCCGATAGGGGTGGAAGGTGAAAAACTGTTTTTT. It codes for CASSRPIGVEGEKLFF. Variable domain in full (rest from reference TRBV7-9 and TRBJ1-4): DTGVSQNPRHKITKRGQNVTFRCDPISEHNRLYWYRQTLGQGPEFLTYFQNEAQLEKSRLLSDRFSAERPKGSFSTLEIQRTEQGDSAMYLCASSRPIGVEGEKLFFGSGTQLSVL.

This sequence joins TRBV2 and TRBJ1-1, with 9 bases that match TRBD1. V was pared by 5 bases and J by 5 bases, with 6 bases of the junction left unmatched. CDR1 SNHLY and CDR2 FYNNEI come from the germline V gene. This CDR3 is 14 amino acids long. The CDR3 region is CASSQQGAGTEAFF. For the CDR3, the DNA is TGTGCCAGCAGTCAACAGGGGGCCGGGACTGAAGCTTTCTTT.

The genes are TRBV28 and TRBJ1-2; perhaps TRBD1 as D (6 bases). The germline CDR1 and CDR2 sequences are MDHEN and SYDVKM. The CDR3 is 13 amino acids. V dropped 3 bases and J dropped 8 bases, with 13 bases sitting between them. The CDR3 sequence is CASSLDSYGGYTF. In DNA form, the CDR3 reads TGTGCCAGCAGTTTGGACAGCTACGGGGGCTACACCTTC.

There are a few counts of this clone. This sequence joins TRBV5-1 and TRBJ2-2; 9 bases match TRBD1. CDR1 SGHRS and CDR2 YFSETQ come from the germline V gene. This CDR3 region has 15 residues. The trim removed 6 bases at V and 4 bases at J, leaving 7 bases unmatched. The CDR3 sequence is CASTSGQGGTGELFF. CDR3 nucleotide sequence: TGCGCCAGCACTTCGGGACAGGGAGGCACCGGGGAGCTGTTTTTT.

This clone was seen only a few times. CDR3 nucleotides: TGTGCCAGCAGCGGGACATCCTCCCTCGAGCAGTACTTC. Translating gives CASSGTSSLEQYF. V and J are TRBV6-5 and TRBJ2-7, with D maybe TRBD1 (6 bases). This CDR3 has 13 residues. Germline CDR1 and CDR2: MNHEY and SVGAGI. Trimming left V 6 bases short and J 6 bases short, with 15 bases between.

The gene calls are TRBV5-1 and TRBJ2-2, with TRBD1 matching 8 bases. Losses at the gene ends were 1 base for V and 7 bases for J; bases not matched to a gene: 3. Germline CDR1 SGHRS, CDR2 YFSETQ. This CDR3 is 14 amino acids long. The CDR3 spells CASSLKGQGGELFF. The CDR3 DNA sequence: TGCGCCAGCAGCTTGAAAGGACAGGGCGGGGAGCTGTTTTTT.

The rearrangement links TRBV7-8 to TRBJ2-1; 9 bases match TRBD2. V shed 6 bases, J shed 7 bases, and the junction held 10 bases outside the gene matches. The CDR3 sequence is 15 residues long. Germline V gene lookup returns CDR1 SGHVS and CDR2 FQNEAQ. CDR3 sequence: CASRAPAGGRNEQFF. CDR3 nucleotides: TGTGCCAGCAGGGCCCCCGCGGGGGGGAGAAATGAGCAGTTCTTC.

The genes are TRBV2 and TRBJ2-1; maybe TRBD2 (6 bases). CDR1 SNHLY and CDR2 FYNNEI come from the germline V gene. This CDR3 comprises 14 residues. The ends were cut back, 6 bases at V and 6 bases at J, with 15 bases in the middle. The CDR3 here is CASRGEGEANEQFF. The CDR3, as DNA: TGTGCCAGCAGGGGGGAAGGGGAGGCCAATGAGCAGTTCTTC.

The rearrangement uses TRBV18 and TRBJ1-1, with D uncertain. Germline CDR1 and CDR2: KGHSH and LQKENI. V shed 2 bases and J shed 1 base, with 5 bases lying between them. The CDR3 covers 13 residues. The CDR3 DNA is TGTGCCAGCTCACCAGGCGGGAACACTGAAGCTTTCTTT. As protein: CASSPGGNTEAFF.

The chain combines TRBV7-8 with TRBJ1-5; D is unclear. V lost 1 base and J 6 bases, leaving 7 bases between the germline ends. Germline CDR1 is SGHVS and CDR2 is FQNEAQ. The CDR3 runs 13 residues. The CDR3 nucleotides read TGTGCCAGCAGCTTAGTTGAGGGTCAGCCCCAGCATTTT. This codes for CASSLVEGQPQHF.

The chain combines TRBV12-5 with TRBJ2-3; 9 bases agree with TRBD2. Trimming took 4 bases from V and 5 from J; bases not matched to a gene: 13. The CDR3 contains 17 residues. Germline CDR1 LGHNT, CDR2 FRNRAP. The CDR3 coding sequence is TGTGCTAGTGGTTCCTCCCGACTAGCGGCCGTAGGAGATACGCAGTATTTT. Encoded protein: CASGSSRLAAVGDTQYF.

The CDR3 coding sequence is TGTGCCAGCAGGCCCGGGGACAGGGCGTATTCACCCCTCCACTTT. Its translation is CASRPGDRAYSPLHF. The chain employs TRBV6-5 and TRBJ1-6, with 9 bases lining up with TRBD1. In germline, CDR1 is MNHEY, CDR2 SVGAGI. With 6 bases clipped from V and 8 bases from J, the junction kept 8 bases outside the gene matches. This CDR3 has 15 residues.

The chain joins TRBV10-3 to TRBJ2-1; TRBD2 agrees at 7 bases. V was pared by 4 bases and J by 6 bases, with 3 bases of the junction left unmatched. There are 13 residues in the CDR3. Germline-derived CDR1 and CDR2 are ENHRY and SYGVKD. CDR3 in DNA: TGTGCCATCAGTGGTCCTAGCGGCAATGAGCAGTTCTTC. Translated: CAISGPSGNEQFF.

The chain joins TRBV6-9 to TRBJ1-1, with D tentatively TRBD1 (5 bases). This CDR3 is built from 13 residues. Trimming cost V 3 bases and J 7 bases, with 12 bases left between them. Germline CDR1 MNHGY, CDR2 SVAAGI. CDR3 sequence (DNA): TGTGCCAGCAGTTACGGAGGGCAGGGTGAAGCTTTCTTT. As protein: CASSYGGQGEAFF.

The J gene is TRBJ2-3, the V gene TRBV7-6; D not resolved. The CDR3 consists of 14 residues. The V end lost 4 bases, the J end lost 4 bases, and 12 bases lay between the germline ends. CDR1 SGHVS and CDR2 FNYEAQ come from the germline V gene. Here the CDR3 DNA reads TGTGCCAGCAGCTATAAAAAGGGCCCAGATACGCAGTATTTT. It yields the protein CASSYKKGPDTQYF.

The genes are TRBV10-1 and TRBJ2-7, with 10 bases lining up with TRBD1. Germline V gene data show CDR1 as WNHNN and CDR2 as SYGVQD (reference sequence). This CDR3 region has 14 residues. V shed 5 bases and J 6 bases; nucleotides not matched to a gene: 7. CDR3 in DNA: TGCGCCAGCAGTTCCGGGACAGGGGAGGGCGAGCAGTACTTC. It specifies CASSSGTGEGEQYF.

The CDR3 region has the DNA TGTGCCATCAGTGAGTCTCGGGGTAGCCCTCGCTACAATGAGCAGTTCTTC. It translates to CAISESRGSPRYNEQFF. The chain joins TRBV10-3 to TRBJ2-1; D may be TRBD2 (5 bases). V shed 0 bases and J shed 3 bases, with 15 bases lying between them. Per germline, CDR1 ENHRY and CDR2 SYGVKD. This CDR3 comprises 17 residues.

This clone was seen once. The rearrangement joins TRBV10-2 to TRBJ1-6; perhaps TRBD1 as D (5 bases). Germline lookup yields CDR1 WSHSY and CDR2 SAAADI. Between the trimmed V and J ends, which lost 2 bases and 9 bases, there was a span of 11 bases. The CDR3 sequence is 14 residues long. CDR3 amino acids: CASSETREGSPLHF. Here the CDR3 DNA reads TGCGCCAGCAGTGAGACCAGGGAGGGTTCACCCCTCCACTTT.

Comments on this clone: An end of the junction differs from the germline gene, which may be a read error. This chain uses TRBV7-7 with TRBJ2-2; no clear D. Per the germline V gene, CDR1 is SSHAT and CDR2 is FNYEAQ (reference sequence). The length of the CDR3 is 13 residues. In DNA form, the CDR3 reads TGTGCTAGCAGCTTATTAAACACCGGGGAGCTGTTTTTT. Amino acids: CASSLLNTGELFF.

The DNA of the CDR3 is TGTGCCAGCAGTCTCACCGCTGGGGGATTTTTCGAGCAGTACTTC. It encodes CASSLTAGGFFEQYF. The chain has TRBV27 and TRBJ2-7; the D gene could be TRBD1 or TRBD2 (5 bases each). CDR1 is MNHEY, CDR2 SMNVEV, per germline (reference sequence). V was shortened by 5 bases and J by 6 bases, with 20 bases between the two germline ends. The CDR3 spans 15 residues.

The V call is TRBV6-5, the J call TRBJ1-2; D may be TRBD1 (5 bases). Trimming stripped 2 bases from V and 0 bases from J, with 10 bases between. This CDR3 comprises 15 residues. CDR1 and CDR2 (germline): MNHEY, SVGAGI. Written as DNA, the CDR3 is TGTGCCAGCAGTTACGCCGACAGCCCTAACTATGGCTACACCTTC. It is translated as CASSYADSPNYGYTF.

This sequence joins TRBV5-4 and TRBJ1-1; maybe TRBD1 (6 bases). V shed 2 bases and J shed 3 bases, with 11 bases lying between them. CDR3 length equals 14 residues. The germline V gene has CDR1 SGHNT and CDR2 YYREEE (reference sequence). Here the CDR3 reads CASSFDNRDTEAFF. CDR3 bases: TGTGCCAGCAGCTTCGATAACAGGGACACTGAAGCTTTCTTT.

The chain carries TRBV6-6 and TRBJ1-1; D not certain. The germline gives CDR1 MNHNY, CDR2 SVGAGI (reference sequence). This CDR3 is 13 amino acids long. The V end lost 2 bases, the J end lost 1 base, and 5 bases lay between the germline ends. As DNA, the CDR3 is TGTGCCAGCAGTTACGAGGGGAACACTGAAGCTTTCTTT. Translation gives CASSYEGNTEAFF.

CDR3: CSVESVMNTEAFF. The CDR3 DNA sequence: TGCAGCGTTGAATCGGTTATGAACACTGAAGCTTTCTTT. The gene calls are TRBV29-1 and TRBJ1-1; no firm D call. Trimming stripped 2 bases from V and 0 bases from J, with 7 bases between. CDR3 length: 13 amino acids. Germline values: CDR1 SQVTM, CDR2 ANQGSEA.